These 5 T cell receptor beta chains were sequenced from one sample in a study of OX40 agonist ivuxolimab in advanced cancers. The assay was immunoSEQ multiplex PCR, and TCRdb's table has in-frame clones only and misses some. This sample has about 38,000 clones, with about 89% found just once. The sequencing here drew on CD4+ or CD8+ T cells sorted from blood, taken in a trial of the OX40 agonist ivuxolimab. All receptors come from an adult with an advanced solid tumor such as melanoma, head and neck, liver or kidney cancer.

This chain uses TRBV5-1 with TRBJ1-2, with 9 bases lining up with TRBD1. This CDR3 has 14 residues. Germline CDR1 reads SGHRS; CDR2 reads YFSETQ. J gave up 6 bases and V 4 bases, and 7 bases lay outside the gene matches. CDR3 DNA sequence: TGCGCCAGCAGCCTATCCCGGACAGGGGATGGCTACACCTTC. This sequence encodes CASSLSRTGDGYTF.

The J gene is TRBJ2-5, the V gene TRBV9, with TRBD2 identical over 9 bases. The CDR3 is made up of 16 amino acids. CDR1 and CDR2 from the germline V gene are SGDLS and YYNGEE. Losses at the gene ends were 3 bases for V and 2 bases for J; bases not matched to a gene: 8. The CDR3 loop is CASSGDSGGEQETQYF. The CDR3 DNA is TGTGCCAGCAGCGGGGATAGCGGGGGCGAACAAGAGACCCAGTACTTC.

The chain has TRBV5-1 and TRBJ1-5; possibly TRBD1 for D (5 bases). Germline values: CDR1 SGHRS, CDR2 YFSETQ. CDR3 length: 17 amino acids. The V end lost 0 bases, the J end lost 5 bases, and 18 bases lay between the germline ends. This CDR3 reads CASSLASLGVGDQPQHF. CDR3 DNA sequence: TGCGCCAGCAGCTTGGCCTCTTTGGGGGTAGGCGATCAGCCCCAGCATTTT.

The rearrangement links TRBV4-1 to TRBJ1-1, with D perhaps matching TRBD1 (6 bases). Per germline, CDR1 MGHRA and CDR2 YSYEKL. The CDR3 length is 20 residues. Trimming stripped 2 bases from V and 1 base from J, with 26 bases between. The CDR3 reads CASSQFLADRPPLGNTEAFF. Here the CDR3 DNA reads TGCGCCAGCAGCCAATTTTTAGCCGACAGGCCCCCTCTCGGGAACACTGAAGCTTTCTTT.

The chain uses TRBV11-2 and TRBJ1-1; D is ambiguous. Germline V gives CDR1 SGHAT, CDR2 FQNNGV. The V end lost 1 base, the J end lost 2 bases, and 11 bases lay between the germline ends. This CDR3 is 15 amino acids long. This CDR3 reads CASSLARQVNTEAFF. In DNA, the CDR3 is TGTGCCAGCAGCTTAGCCCGGCAGGTTAACACTGAAGCTTTCTTT.